This TCR beta chain was captured by sequencing in a study of blood T cell repertoires in COVID-19. The assay was immunoSEQ multiplex PCR, and TCRdb's table has in-frame clones only and misses some. The repertoire holds about 150,000 clones, with around 76% as singletons. Trimming left V 3 bases short and J 2 bases short, with 8 bases between. Germline CDR1 MNHNS, CDR2 SASEGT. The CDR3 length is 14 residues. This receptor was taken from a man in his 60s with acute or convalescent COVID-19. V gene TRBV6-1 combines with J gene TRBJ1-5; D uncertain. The sequenced sample was peripheral blood. This chain's CDR3 is CASSDPAGNQPQHF. CDR3 DNA sequence: TGTGCCAGCAGTGACCCGGCGGGCAATCAGCCCCAGCATTTT.